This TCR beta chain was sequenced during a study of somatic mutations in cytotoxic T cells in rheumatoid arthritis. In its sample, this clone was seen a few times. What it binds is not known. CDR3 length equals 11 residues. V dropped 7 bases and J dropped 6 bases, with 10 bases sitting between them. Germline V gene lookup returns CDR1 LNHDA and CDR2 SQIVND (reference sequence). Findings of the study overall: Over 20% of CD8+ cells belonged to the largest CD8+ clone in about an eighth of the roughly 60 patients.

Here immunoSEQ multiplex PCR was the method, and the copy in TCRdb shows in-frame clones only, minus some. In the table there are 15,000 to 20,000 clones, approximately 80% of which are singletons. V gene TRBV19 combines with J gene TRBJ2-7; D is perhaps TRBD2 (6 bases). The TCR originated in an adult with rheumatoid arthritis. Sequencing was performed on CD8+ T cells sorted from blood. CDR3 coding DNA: TGTGCCAGTATTCAGGGAGGCGAGCAGTACTTC. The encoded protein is CASIQGGEQYF. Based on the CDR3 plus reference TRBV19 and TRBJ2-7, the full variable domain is DGGITQSPKYLFRKEGQNVTLSCEQNLNHDAMYWYRQDPGQGLRLIYYSQIVNDFQKGDIAEGYSVSREKKESFPLTVTSAQKNPTAFYLCASIQGGEQYFGPGTRLTVT.